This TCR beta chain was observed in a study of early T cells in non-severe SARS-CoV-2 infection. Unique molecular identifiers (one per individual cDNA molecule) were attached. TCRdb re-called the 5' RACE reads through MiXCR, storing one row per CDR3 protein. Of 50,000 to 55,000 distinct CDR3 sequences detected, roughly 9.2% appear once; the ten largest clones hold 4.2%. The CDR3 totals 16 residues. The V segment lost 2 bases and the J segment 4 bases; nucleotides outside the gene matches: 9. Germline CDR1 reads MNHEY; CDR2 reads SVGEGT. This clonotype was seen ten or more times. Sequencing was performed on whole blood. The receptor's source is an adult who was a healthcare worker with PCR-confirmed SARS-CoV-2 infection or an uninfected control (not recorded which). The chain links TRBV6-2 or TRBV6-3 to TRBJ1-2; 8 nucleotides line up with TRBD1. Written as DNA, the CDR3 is TGTGCCAGCAGTTACGCAGGGGGCCGGATTCTCTATGGCTACACCTTC. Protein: CASSYAGGRILYGYTF.